The present T cell receptor beta chain was sequenced within a study of T cells in Graves' hyperthyroidism and ophthalmopathy. Study details: Before treatment of any kind, peripheral blood was taken at initial diagnosis. Study-wide points: Prediction of ophthalmopathy progression came a median around 6 months pre-onset.

Of note for this clonotype: Its antigen is currently unknown.

RNA transcripts served as the template for amplifying TCR beta CDR3 regions. The TCR CDR3 first-round RT-PCR relied on the HTBI primer set. MiXCR, applied by TCRdb to the multiplex PCR reads, yields one record per CDR3 protein. The table records about 130,000 distinct CDR3 sequences, roughly a fifth of them present only once. Diagnosis of hyperthyroidism was new in patients aged 18 to 65, and its duration was under 2 months. Ahead of any ophthalmopathy symptoms, the blood sample was obtained at the first diagnosis of hyperthyroidism. The germline CDR1 and CDR2 sequences are MDHEN and SYDVKM. Trimming took 4 bases from V and 2 from J, leaving 18 bases between them. This CDR3 is built from 16 residues.

V and J are TRBV28 and TRBJ2-7; D is unresolved. The clonotype was recovered from a woman aged 50 to 60 with Graves' hyperthyroidism that later progressed to Graves' ophthalmopathy. Sequenced input: blood. The CDR3 loop is CASSSLTFGGTYEQYF. CDR3 DNA sequence: TGTGCCAGCAGTTCGCTGACATTTGGCGGTACCTACGAGCAGTACTTC.